This T cell receptor beta chain was profiled in a study of T-cell memory formation after mild COVID-19. TCRdb itself ran the 5' RACE reads through MiXCR, one entry per CDR3 protein. The data show around 140,000 distinct CDR3 sequences, over 6% seen once. This clonotype was observed a handful of times. The clonotype was recovered from an adult woman who had mild COVID-19 (a few samples of this study predate the infection). Cell type and time point are not known. The sample taken for sequencing was PBMCs or a T cell subset sorted from them (not recorded which).

The CDR3 reads CASSSLLLLAGVETQYF. The DNA of the CDR3 is TGTGCCAGCAGCTCCCTCCTGTTACTAGCGGGAGTGGAGACCCAGTACTTC. This chain links TRBV7-2 with TRBJ2-5, with TRBD2 matching over 11 bases. Germline V gives CDR1 SGHTA, CDR2 FQGNSA. This CDR3 has 17 residues. With V trimmed by 4 bases and J by 5 bases, 12 bases remained unmatched.